This T cell receptor (beta chain) appears in the sequencing data of a study of graft-versus-host responses after intestinal transplantation. Study-wide context: Multivisceral, liver-intestinal, or isolated intestinal transplants were given to recipients. The study gave all recipients anti-thymocyte globulin induction, then tacrolimus and steroids for roughly 3 years.

Study-level findings and limits: GvH clones were found in recipient marrow; some appeared first in ileum or blood. Among circulating GvH clones, peak levels were associated with early post-transplant declines in HvG clones.

After removal of 5 bases from V and 4 bases from J, the junction contained 5 bases not matched to a gene. The CDR3 consists of 16 residues. Germline V gives CDR1 SEHNR, CDR2 FQNEAQ (reference sequence). Remarks on this clone: Its target is unknown.

Profiled with immunoSEQ multiplex PCR; TCRdb holds only in-frame clones, not every one. The table has about 120,000 clones, around 95% seen once. The sample consisted of unstimulated CD8+ T cells sorted from spleen or lymph node cells, taken before intestinal transplant. The origin of this receptor is a human donor who received an intestinal transplant. This chain connects TRBV7-9 to TRBJ2-3, with 14 bases that match TRBD2. The CDR3 DNA sequence: TGTGCCAGCAGCCCCGGGACTAGCGGGAGTGCAGATACGCAGTATTTT. This gives the protein CASSPGTSGSADTQYF.